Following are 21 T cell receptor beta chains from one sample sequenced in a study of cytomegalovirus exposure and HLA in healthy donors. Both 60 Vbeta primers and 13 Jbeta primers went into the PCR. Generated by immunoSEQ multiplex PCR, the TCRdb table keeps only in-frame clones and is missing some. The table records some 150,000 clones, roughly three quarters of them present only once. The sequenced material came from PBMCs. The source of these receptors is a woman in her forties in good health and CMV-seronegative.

The CDR3 coding sequence is TGTGCCAGTAGCCCCTTGGGGGGGCCAGACTACGAGCAGTACTTC. Encoded protein: CASSPLGGPDYEQYF. The chain employs TRBV19 and TRBJ2-7; a weak D match, TRBD2 (7 bases). Trimming removed 6 bases from V and 3 bases from J, with 18 bases in between. Germline V gives CDR1 LNHDA, CDR2 SQIVND (reference sequence). CDR3 length: 15 residues.

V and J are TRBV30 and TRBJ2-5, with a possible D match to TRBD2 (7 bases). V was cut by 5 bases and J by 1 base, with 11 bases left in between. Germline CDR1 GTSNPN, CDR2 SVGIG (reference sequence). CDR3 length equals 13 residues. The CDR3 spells CAWGRGAQETQYF. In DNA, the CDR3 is TGTGCCTGGGGGAGGGGGGCCCAAGAGACCCAGTACTTC.

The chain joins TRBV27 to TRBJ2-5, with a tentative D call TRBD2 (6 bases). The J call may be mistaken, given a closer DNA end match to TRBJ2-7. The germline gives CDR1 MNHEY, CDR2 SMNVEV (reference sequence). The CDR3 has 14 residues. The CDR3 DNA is TGTGCCAGCAGCCCTACCTCGGGGAGGTACGAGCAGTACTTC. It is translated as CASSPTSGRYEQYF.

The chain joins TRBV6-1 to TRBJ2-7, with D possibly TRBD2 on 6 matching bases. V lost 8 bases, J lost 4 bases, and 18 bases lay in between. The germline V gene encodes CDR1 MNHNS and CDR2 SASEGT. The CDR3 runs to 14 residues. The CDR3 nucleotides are TGTGCCAGCTCCATGACTAGAGGTTCGTACGAGCAGTACTTC. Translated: CASSMTRGSYEQYF.

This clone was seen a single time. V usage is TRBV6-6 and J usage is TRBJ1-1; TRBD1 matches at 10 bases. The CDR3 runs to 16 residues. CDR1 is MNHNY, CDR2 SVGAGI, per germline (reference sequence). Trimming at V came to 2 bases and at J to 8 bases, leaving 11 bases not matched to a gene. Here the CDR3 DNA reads TGTGCCAGCAGTTACGGGACAGGGGCGGGTCGCCCCGAAGCTTTCTTT. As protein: CASSYGTGAGRPEAFF.

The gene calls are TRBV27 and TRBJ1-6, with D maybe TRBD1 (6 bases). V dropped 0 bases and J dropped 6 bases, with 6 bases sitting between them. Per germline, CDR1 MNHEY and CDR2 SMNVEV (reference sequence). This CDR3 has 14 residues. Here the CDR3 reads CASSLSGGNSPLHF. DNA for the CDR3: TGTGCCAGCAGTTTATCAGGGGGTAATTCACCCCTCCACTTT.

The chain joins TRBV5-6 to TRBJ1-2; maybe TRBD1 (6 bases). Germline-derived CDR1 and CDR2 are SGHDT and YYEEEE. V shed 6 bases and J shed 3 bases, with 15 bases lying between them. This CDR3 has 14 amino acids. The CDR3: CASTQGRADYGYTF. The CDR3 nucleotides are TGTGCCAGCACCCAGGGGAGGGCGGACTATGGCTACACCTTC.

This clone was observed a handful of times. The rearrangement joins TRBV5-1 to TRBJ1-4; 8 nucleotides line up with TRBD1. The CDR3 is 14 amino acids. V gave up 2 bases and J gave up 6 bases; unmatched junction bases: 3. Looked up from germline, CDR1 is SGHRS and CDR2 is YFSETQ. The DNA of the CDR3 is TGCGCCAGCAGCTTTGGACAGGGAGATGAAAAACTGTTTTTT. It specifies CASSFGQGDEKLFF.

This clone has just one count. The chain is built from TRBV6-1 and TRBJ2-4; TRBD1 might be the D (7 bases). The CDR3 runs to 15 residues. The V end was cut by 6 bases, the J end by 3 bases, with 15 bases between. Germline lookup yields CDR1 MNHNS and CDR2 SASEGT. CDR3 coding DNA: TGTGCCAGCAGCGACCTCCAGGGGGGCAAAAACATTCAGTACTTC. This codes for CASSDLQGGKNIQYF.

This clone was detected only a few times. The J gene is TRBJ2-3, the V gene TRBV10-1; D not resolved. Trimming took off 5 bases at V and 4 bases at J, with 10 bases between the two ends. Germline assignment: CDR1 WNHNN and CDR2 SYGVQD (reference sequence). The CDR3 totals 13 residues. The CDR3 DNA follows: TGCGCCAGCAGTAGTCCAAACTCAGATACGCAGTATTTT. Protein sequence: CASSSPNSDTQYF.

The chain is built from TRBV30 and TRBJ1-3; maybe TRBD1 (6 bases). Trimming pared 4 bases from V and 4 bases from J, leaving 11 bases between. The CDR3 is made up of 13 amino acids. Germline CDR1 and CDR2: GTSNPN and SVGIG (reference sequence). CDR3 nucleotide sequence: TGTGCCTGGACGACAGGCGGAGGAAACACCATATATTTT. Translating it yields CAWTTGGGNTIYF.

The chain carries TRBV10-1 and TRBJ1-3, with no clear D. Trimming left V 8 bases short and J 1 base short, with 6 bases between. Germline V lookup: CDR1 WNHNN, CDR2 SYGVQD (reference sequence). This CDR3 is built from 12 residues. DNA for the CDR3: TGCGCCAGCTCGGGATCTGGAAACACCATATATTTT. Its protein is CASSGSGNTIYF.

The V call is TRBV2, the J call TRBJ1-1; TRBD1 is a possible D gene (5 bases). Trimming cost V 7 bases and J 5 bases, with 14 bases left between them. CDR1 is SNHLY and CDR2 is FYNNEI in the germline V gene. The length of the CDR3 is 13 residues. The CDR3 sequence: CASMGQGETEAFF. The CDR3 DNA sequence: TGTGCCAGCATGGGCCAGGGTGAAACTGAAGCTTTCTTT.

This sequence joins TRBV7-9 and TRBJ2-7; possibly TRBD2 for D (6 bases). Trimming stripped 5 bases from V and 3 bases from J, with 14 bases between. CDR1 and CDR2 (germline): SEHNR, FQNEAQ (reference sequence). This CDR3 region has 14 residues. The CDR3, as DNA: TGTGCCAGCAGCCCCCCGGGACTCAGCTACGAGCAGTACTTC. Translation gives CASSPPGLSYEQYF.

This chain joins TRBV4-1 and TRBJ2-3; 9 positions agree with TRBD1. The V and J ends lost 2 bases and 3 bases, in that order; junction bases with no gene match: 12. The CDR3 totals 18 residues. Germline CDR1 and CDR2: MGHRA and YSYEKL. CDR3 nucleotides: TGCGCCAGCAGCCAACGCCTTAGACAGGGGACAGGGACAGATACGCAGTATTTT. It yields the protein CASSQRLRQGTGTDTQYF.

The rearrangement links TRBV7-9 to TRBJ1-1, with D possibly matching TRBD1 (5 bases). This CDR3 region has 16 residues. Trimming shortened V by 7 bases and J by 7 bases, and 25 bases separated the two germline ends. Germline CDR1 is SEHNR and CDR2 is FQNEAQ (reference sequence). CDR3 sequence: CASTSIGAGRRDEAFF. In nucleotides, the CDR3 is TGTGCCAGCACTTCGATCGGGGCGGGAAGAAGGGATGAAGCTTTCTTT.

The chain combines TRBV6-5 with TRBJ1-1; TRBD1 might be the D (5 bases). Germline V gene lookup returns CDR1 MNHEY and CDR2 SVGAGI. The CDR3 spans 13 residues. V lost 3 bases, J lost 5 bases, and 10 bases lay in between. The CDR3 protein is CASSYGGGTEAFF. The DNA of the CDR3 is TGTGCCAGCAGTTATGGGGGGGGGACTGAAGCTTTCTTT.

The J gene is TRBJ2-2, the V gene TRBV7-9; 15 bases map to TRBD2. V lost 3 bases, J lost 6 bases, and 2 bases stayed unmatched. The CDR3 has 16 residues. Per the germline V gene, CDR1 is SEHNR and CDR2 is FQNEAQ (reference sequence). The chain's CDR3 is CASSLGLAGGSGELFF. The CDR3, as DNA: TGTGCCAGCAGCTTGGGACTAGCGGGAGGTTCCGGGGAGCTGTTTTTT.

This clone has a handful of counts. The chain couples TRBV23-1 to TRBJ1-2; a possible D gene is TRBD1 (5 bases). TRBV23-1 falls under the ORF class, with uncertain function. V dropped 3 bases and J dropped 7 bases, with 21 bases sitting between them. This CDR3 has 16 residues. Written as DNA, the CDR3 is TGCGCCAGCAGTCATTGGGGTGGAGGGACGTCGGGTGGCTACACCTTC. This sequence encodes CASSHWGGGTSGGYTF.

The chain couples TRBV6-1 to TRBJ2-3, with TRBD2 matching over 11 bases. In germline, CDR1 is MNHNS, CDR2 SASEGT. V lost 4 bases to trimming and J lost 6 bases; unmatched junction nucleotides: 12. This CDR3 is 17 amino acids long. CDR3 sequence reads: CASSAGTSGVGADTQYF. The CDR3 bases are TGTGCCAGCAGTGCAGGGACTAGCGGAGTCGGTGCTGATACGCAGTATTTT.

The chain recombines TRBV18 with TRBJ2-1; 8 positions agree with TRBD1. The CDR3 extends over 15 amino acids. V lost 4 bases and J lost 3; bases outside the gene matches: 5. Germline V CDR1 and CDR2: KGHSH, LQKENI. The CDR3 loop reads CASSQGTGDYNEQFF. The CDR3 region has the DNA TGTGCCAGCTCACAGGGGACAGGAGACTACAATGAGCAGTTCTTC. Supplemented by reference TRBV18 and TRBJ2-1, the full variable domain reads NAGVMQNPRHLVRRRGQEARLRCSPMKGHSHVYWYRQLPEEGLKFMVYLQKENIIDESGMPKERFSAEFPKEGPSILRIQQVVRGDSAAYFCASSQGTGDYNEQFFGPGTRLTVL.